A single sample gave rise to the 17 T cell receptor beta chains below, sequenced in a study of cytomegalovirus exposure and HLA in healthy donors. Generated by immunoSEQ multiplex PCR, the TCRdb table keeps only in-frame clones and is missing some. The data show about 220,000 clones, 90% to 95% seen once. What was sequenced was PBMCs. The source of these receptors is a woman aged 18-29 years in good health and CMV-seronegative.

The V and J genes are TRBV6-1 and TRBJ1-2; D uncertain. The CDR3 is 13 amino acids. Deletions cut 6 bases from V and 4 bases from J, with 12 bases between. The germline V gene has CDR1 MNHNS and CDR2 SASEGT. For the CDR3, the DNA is TGTGCCAGCAGGTTCCGGGAGGTCTATGGCTACACCTTC. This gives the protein CASRFREVYGYTF.

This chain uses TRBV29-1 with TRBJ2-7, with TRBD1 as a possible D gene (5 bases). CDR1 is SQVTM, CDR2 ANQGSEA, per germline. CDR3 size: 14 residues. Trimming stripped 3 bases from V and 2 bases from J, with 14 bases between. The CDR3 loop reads CSVDRSGQPYEQYF. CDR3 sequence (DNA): TGCAGCGTTGACAGGTCCGGACAACCCTACGAGCAGTACTTC.

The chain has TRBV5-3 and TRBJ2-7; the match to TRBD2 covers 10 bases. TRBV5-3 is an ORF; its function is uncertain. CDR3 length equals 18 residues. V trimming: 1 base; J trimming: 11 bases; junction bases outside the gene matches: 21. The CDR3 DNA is TGTGCCAGAAGCTTGTGGGGGCCGGAGGGACTAGCGAGCGTAGGGGAGTACTTC. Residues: CARSLWGPEGLASVGEYF.

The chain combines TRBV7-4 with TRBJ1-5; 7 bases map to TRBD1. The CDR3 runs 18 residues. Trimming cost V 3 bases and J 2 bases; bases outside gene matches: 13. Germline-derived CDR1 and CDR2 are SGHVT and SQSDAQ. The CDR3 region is CASSFHLYRGGGNQPQHF. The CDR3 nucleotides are TGTGCCAGCAGCTTTCACCTTTACAGGGGCGGTGGCAATCAGCCCCAGCATTTT.

The chain's CDR3 is CASAQDSPKGYTF. The CDR3 coding sequence is TGTGCCAGTGCCCAGGACAGTCCGAAGGGCTACACCTTC. The J gene is TRBJ1-2, the V gene TRBV19; perhaps TRBD1 as D (6 bases). The V gene's germline CDR1 is LNHDA and CDR2 SQIVND (reference sequence). This CDR3 has 13 amino acids. V lost 8 bases to trimming and J lost 8 bases, with 18 bases between them.

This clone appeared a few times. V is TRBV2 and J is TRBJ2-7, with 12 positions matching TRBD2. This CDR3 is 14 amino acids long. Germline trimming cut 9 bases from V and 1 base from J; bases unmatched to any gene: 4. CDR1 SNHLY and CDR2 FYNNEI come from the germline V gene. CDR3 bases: TGTGCCAGGTCGACTAGCGGGAGTTCCTACGAGCAGTACTTC. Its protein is CARSTSGSSYEQYF.

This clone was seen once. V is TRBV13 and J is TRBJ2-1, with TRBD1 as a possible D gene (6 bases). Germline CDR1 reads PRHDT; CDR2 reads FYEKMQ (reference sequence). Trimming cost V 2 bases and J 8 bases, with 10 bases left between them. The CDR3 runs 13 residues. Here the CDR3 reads CASSLSTGHEQFF. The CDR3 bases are TGTGCCAGCAGCTTATCAACAGGGCATGAGCAGTTCTTC.

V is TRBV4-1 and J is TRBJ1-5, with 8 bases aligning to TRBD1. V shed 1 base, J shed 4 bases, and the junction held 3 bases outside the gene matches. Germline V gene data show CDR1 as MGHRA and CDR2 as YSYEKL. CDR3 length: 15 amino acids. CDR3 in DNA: TGCGCCAGCAGCCAAGTCAGGGGGCTAAATCAGCCCCAGCATTTT. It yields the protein CASSQVRGLNQPQHF.

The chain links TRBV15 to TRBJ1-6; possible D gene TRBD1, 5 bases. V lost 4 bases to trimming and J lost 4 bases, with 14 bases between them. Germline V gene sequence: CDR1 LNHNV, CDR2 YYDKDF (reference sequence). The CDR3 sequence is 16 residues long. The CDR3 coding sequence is TGTGCCACCAGCATCACGGGGGGGATATATAATTCACCCCTCCACTTT. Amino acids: CATSITGGIYNSPLHF. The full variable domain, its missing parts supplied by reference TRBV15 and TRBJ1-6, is DAMVIQNPRYQVTQFGKPVTLSCSQTLNHNVMYWYQQKSSQAPKLLFHYYDKDFNNEADTPDNFQSRRPNTSFCFLDIRSPGLGDTAMYLCATSITGGIYNSPLHFGNGTRLTVT.

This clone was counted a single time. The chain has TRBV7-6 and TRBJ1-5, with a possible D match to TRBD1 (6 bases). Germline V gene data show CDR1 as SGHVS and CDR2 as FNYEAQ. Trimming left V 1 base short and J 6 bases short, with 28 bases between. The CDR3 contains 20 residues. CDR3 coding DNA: TGTGCCAGCAGCTTAGAGGGTGAGAGGGGGTCAGGGGTGGTTACTCAGCCCCAGCATTTT. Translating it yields CASSLEGERGSGVVTQPQHF. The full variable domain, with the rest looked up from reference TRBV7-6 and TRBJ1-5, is GAGVSQSPRYKVTKRGQDVALRCDPISGHVSLYWYRQALGQGPEFLTYFNYEAQQDKSGLPNDRFSAERPEGSISTLTIQRTEQRDSAMYRCASSLEGERGSGVVTQPQHFGDGTRLSIL.

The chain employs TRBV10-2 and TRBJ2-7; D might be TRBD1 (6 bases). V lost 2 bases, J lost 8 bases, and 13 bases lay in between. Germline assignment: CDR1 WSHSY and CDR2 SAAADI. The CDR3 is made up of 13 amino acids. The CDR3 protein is CASSEPFGDKQYF. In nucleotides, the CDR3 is TGCGCCAGCAGTGAGCCATTTGGGGACAAGCAGTACTTC.

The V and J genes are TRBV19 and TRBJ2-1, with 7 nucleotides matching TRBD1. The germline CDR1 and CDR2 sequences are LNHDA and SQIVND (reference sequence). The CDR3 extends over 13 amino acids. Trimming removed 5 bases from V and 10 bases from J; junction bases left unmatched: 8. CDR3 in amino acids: CASSEDRTAEQFF. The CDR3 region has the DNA TGTGCCAGTAGTGAGGACAGGACTGCCGAGCAGTTCTTC.

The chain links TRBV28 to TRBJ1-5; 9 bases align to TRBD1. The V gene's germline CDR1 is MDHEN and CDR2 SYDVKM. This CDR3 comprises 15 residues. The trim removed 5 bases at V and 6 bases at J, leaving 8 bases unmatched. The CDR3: CASSQDRGTGQPQHF. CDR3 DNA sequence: TGTGCCAGCAGTCAGGACAGGGGTACAGGTCAGCCCCAGCATTTT.

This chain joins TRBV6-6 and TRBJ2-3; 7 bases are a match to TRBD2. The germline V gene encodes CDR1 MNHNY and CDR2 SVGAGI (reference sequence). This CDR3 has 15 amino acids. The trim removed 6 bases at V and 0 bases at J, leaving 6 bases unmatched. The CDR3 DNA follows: TGTGCCAGCAGAACGGGACTACTGAGCACAGATACGCAGTATTTT. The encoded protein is CASRTGLLSTDTQYF.

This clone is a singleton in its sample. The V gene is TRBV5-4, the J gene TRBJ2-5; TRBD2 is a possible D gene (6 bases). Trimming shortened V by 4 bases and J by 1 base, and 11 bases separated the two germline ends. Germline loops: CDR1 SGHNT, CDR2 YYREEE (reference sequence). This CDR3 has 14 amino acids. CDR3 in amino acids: CASSTPGAQETQYF. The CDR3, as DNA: TGTGCCAGCAGCACCCCGGGAGCCCAAGAGACCCAGTACTTC.

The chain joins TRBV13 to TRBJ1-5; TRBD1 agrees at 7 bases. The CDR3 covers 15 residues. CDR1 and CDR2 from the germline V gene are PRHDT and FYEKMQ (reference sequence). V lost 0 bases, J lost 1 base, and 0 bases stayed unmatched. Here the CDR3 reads CASSLGTGSNQPQHF. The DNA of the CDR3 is TGTGCCAGCAGCTTAGGGACAGGGAGCAATCAGCCCCAGCATTTT. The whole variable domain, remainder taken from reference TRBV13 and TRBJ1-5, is AAGVIQSPRHLIKEKRETATLKCYPIPRHDTVYWYQQGPGQDPQFLISFYEKMQSDKGSIPDRFSAQQFSDYHSELNMSSLELGDSALYFCASSLGTGSNQPQHFGDGTRLSIL.

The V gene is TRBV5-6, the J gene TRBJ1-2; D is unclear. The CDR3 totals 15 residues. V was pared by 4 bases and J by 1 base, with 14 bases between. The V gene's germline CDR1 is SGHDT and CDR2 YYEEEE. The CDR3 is CASSLTTFYNYGYTF. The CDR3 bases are TGTGCCAGCAGCCTAACGACATTTTATAACTATGGCTACACCTTC. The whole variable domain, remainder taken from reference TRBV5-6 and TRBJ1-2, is DAGVTQSPTHLIKTRGQQVTLRCSPKSGHDTVSWYQQALGQGPQFIFQYYEEEERQRGNFPDRFSGHQFPNYSSELNVNALLLGDSALYLCASSLTTFYNYGYTFGSGTRLTVV.